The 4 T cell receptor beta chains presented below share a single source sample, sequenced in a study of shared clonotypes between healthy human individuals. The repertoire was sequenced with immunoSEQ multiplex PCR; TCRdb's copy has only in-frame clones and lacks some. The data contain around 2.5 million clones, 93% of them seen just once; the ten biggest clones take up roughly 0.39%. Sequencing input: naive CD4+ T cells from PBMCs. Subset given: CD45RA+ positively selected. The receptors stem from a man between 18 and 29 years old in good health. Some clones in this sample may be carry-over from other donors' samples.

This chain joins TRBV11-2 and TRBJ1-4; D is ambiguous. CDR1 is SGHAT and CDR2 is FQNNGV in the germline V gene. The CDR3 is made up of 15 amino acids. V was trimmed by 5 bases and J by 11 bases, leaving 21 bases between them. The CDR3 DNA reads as TGTGCCAGCAGCCCGACTTCCGGGCCGCTGGGGAAACTGTTTTTT. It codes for CASSPTSGPLGKLFF. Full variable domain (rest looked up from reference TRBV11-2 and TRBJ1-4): EAGVAQSPRYKIIEKRQSVAFWCNPISGHATLYWYQQILGQGPKLLIQFQNNGVVDDSQLPKDRFSAERLKGVDSTLKIQPAKLEDSAVYLCASSPTSGPLGKLFFGSGTQLSVL.

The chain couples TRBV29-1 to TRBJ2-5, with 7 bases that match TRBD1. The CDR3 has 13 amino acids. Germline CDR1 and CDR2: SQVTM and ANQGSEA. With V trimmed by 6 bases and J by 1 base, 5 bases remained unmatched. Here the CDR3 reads CSVTGTAQETQYF. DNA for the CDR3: TGCAGCGTGACCGGGACAGCCCAAGAGACCCAGTACTTC.

The CDR3 region is CASSVGPISTDTQYF. CDR3 DNA sequence: TGTGCCAGCAGTGTCGGACCTATAAGCACAGATACGCAGTATTTT. This sequence joins TRBV6-1 and TRBJ2-3; no clear D gene. Germline V gives CDR1 MNHNS, CDR2 SASEGT. CDR3 length: 15 residues. V dropped 4 bases and J dropped 0 bases, with 11 bases sitting between them.

For the CDR3, the DNA is TGCAGCGTTGGGGGACAATTGTACGAGCAGTACTTC. It encodes CSVGGQLYEQYF. This chain joins TRBV29-1 and TRBJ2-7; maybe TRBD1 (6 bases). Germline V lookup: CDR1 SQVTM, CDR2 ANQGSEA. CDR3 length: 12 amino acids. The V end lost 4 bases, the J end lost 4 bases, and 11 bases lay between the germline ends.